This T cell receptor beta chain was identified in a study of beta chain features in type 1 diabetes. Across the study: Regarding age, gender and cell yields, patients proved similar to healthy donors.

Study conclusions and caveats: Sequencing from cDNA could over-represent high-TCR-expressing cells.

There are 13 residues in the CDR3. The V gene's germline CDR1 is GTSNPN and CDR2 SVGIG (reference sequence). Trimming removed 1 base from V and 5 bases from J, with 11 bases in between. Note on this clone: Its antigen remains unknown.

The investigators reverse transcribed all of the isolated RNA, so they sequenced expressed TCRB transcripts. Method: immunoSEQ multiplex PCR; TCRdb's copy keeps in-frame clones and lacks some. The sample comprises about 410,000 clones, 14% of which are singletons, and around 0.039% rests with the top ten. The clonotype originates from a young man in good health. The sequenced sample was naive CD4+ T cells from blood. V is TRBV30 and J is TRBJ2-5; no clear D. CDR3 sequence reads: CAWSETRWETQYF. CDR3 bases: TGTGCCTGGAGTGAAACCCGGTGGGAGACCCAGTACTTC.